Presented here are 5 T cell receptor beta chains from one specimen sequenced in a study of beta chain features in type 1 diabetes. Expressed TCRB transcripts were sequenced after all isolated RNA was converted to cDNA. This table comes from immunoSEQ multiplex PCR, and its TCRdb copy is limited to in-frame clones, with some not included. The sample holds hundreds of thousands of clones, around 15% seen once. The antigens for these receptors are not known. Study-wide results and limits: Among patients with Type 1 diabetes, TCRB CDR3s were moderately but significantly shorter in every one of the four CD4+ subsets.

Material for sequencing was naive CD4+ T cells from blood. The receptors come from a man aged 18 to 30 with type 1 diabetes.

This clone was counted only a few times. The chain employs TRBV6-5 and TRBJ2-7; 7 positions agree with TRBD2. J lost 3 bases, V lost 4 bases, and 9 bases had no gene match. Germline V gives CDR1 MNHEY, CDR2 SVGAGI. The CDR3 has 15 amino acids. The CDR3 region has the DNA TGTGCCAGCAGTTCGGCTGGGGGGGAGAACTACGAGCAGTACTTC. It encodes CASSSAGGENYEQYF.

J is TRBJ2-7 and V is TRBV19; D not certain. Germline loops: CDR1 LNHDA, CDR2 SQIVND (reference sequence). The length of the CDR3 is 13 residues. Deletions cut 6 bases from V and 1 base from J, with 10 bases between. As DNA, the CDR3 is TGTGCCAGTAGCGACGTACCATCCTACGAGCAGTACTTC. It encodes CASSDVPSYEQYF.

V and J are TRBV18 and TRBJ2-1; either TRBD1 or TRBD2 may supply D (5 bases each). The CDR3 extends over 15 amino acids. V was trimmed by 3 bases and J by 13 bases, leaving 22 bases between them. The germline V gene encodes CDR1 KGHSH and CDR2 LQKENI. The CDR3 coding sequence is TGTGCCAGCTCACCCCGGGACCGTTATATATTTGATCAGTTCTTC. Translation gives CASSPRDRYIFDQFF. The full variable domain, rest sourced from reference TRBV18 and TRBJ2-1, is NAGVMQNPRHLVRRRGQEARLRCSPMKGHSHVYWYRQLPEEGLKFMVYLQKENIIDESGMPKERFSAEFPKEGPSILRIQQVVRGDSAAYFCASSPRDRYIFDQFFGPGTRLTVL.

The rearrangement uses TRBV2 and TRBJ2-1, with TRBD1 matching 7 bases. The CDR3 length is 15 residues. Per germline, CDR1 SNHLY and CDR2 FYNNEI. V dropped 8 bases and J dropped 0; count of bases not matched to a gene: 7. CDR3 bases: TGTGCCAGCGTCAGGGGGACAGCCTCCTACAATGAGCAGTTCTTC. Translated: CASVRGTASYNEQFF.

The genes are TRBV14 and TRBJ2-7, with D possibly matching TRBD1 (6 bases). This CDR3 region has 14 residues. The germline gives CDR1 SGHDN, CDR2 FVKESK. V lost 2 bases, J lost 3 bases, and 11 bases lay in between. The CDR3 nucleotides read TGTGCCAGCAGCCAACCCGGGACAATCTACGAGCAGTACTTC. Amino acid sequence: CASSQPGTIYEQYF.